A selection of T cell receptor beta chains follows, all from one sample in a study of blood T cells in healthy people across ages. TCRdb re-called the 5' RACE reads with MiXCR, one entry per CDR3 protein. The sample yields 1.5 million to 2 million distinct CDR3 sequences, 35% to 50% seen once. The material sequenced was blood. These receptors were obtained from a human donor in good health. The CDR3 runs from the conserved cysteine through the conserved F or W. A D gene is named only where the DNA matches it firmly. A row's size may be missing; if present it is once, few, many or a size class.

D: TRBD2
V: TRBV11-2
J: TRBJ2-1
size: NA
CDR3: CTSSHSPGLDLNEQFF
DNA: TGTACCAGCAGCCATTCCCCAGGACTAGACCTCAATGAGCAGTTCTTC

D: NA
V: TRBV28
J: TRBJ2-7
size: NA
CDR3: CASRTLRDTSYEQYF
DNA: TGTGCCAGCAGAACACTACGGGACACCTCCTACGAGCAGTACTTC

D: TRBD2
V: TRBV7-2
J: TRBJ2-5
size: once
CDR3: CAGSPRRLAGGLETQYF
DNA: TGTGCCGGCAGCCCACGCCGACTAGCGGGGGGGCTGGAGACCCAGTACTTC

D: TRBD2
V: TRBV6-6
J: TRBJ2-2
size: once
CDR3: CASSSPSGGSITGELFF
DNA: TGTGCCAGCAGTTCGCCTAGCGGGGGGTCTATCACCGGGGAGCTGTTTTTT

D: NA
V: TRBV6-6
J: TRBJ1-2
size: NA
CDR3: CASSPSTAYGYTF
DNA: TGTGCCAGCAGCCCGAGTACAGCCTATGGCTACACCTTC

D: NA
V: TRBV28
J: TRBJ2-4
size: NA
CDR3: CASSPRQTWDIQYF
DNA: TGTGCCAGCAGCCCTAGACAAACCTGGGACATTCAGTACTTC

D: NA
V: TRBV12-3/TRBV12-4
J: TRBJ1-2
size: NA
CDR3: CASSRARAGGYTF
DNA: TGTGCCAGCAGCCGAGCCAGGGCGGGTGGCTACACCTTC

D: NA
V: TRBV4-1
J: TRBJ2-1
size: NA
CDR3: CASSQVDLVYYNEQFF
DNA: TGCGCCAGCAGCCAAGTCGACCTAGTTTATTACAATGAGCAGTTCTTC

D: NA
V: TRBV7-2
J: TRBJ1-2
size: many
CDR3: CASSLGPGGYGYTF
DNA: TGTGCCAGCAGCTTAGGTCCAGGCGGATATGGCTACACCTTC

D: NA
V: TRBV29-1
J: TRBJ2-1
size: few
CDR3: CSVRGLVPYNEQFF
DNA: TGCAGCGTCAGGGGCCTAGTTCCGTACAATGAGCAGTTCTTC

D: NA
V: TRBV12-3/TRBV12-4
J: TRBJ1-5
size: NA
CDR3: CASSPRRYGNQPQHF
DNA: TGTGCCAGCAGCCCCAGGCGGTATGGCAATCAGCCCCAGCATTTT

D: NA
V: TRBV7-7
J: TRBJ2-1
size: few
CDR3: CASSLRTSGGASSYNEQFF
DNA: TGTGCTAGCAGCCTACGGACTAGTGGGGGGGCGAGCTCCTACAATGAGCAGTTCTTC

D: NA
V: TRBV29-1
J: TRBJ2-7
size: few
CDR3: CSVEGTDSFYEQYF
DNA: TGCAGCGTTGAGGGCACAGATTCTTTCTACGAGCAGTACTTC

D: NA
V: TRBV20-1
J: TRBJ2-6
size: few
CDR3: CSARDERAGANVLTF
DNA: TGCAGTGCTAGAGACGAGCGGGCTGGGGCCAACGTCCTGACTTTC

D: NA
V: TRBV20-1
J: TRBJ2-3
size: many
CDR3: CSARGTGSTDTQYF
DNA: TGCAGTGCTAGAGGAACAGGGTCGACAGATACGCAGTATTTT

D: NA
V: TRBV25-1
J: TRBJ2-5
size: few
CDR3: CASSEYGQTQETQYF
DNA: TGTGCCAGCAGTGAATATGGGCAGACCCAAGAGACCCAGTACTTC

D: NA
V: TRBV11-2
J: TRBJ2-7
size: NA
CDR3: CASSLSWRHESYEQYF
DNA: TGTGCCAGCAGCCTAAGCTGGAGACATGAGTCCTACGAGCAGTACTTC